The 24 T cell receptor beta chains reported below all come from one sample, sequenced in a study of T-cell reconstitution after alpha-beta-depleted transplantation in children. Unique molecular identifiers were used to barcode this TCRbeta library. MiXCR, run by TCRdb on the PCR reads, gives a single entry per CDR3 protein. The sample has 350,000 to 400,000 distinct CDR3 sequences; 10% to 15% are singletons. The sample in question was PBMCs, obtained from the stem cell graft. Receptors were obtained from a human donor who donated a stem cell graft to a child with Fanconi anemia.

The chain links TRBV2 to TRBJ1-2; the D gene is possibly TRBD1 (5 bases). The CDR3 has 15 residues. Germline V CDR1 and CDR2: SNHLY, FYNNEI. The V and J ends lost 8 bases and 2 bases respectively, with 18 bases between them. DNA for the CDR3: TGTGCCAGCCGGGGTGACAGATCGGGGAACTATGGCTACACCTTC. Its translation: CASRGDRSGNYGYTF.

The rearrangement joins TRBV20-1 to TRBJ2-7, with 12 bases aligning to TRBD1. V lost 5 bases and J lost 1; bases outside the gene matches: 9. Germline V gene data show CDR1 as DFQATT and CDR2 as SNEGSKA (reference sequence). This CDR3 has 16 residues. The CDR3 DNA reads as TGCAGTGCTTTCTCCGGGACAGGGGGCCCGTCCTACGAGCAGTACTTC. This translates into CSAFSGTGGPSYEQYF.

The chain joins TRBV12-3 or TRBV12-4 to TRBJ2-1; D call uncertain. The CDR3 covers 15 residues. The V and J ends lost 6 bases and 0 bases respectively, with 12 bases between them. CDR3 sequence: CASRPGLSSYNEQFF. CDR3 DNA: TGTGCCAGCAGGCCGGGCTTGAGCTCCTACAATGAGCAGTTCTTC.

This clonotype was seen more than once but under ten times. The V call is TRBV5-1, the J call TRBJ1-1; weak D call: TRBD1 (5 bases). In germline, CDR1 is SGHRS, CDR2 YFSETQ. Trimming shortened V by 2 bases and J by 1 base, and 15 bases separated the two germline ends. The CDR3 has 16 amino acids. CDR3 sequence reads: CASSLVPGPKNTEAFF. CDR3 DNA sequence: TGCGCCAGCAGCTTAGTTCCGGGGCCCAAGAACACTGAAGCTTTCTTT.

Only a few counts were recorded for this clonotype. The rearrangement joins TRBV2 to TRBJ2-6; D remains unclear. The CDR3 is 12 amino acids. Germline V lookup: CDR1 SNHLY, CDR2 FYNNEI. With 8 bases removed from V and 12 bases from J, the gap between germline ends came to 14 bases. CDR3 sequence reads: CASALQSGVLTF. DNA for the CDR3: TGTGCCAGCGCCCTTCAATCAGGCGTCCTGACTTTC.

This CDR3 is CASSPPPRDYSYNEQFF. The DNA for the CDR3 is TGTGCCAGCAGTCCCCCCCCCCGGGACTACTCCTACAATGAGCAGTTCTTC. The chain is built from TRBV12-3 or TRBV12-4 and TRBJ2-1; TRBD2 matches at 7 bases. V lost 5 bases, J lost 0 bases, and 10 bases stayed unmatched. This CDR3 spans 17 amino acids.

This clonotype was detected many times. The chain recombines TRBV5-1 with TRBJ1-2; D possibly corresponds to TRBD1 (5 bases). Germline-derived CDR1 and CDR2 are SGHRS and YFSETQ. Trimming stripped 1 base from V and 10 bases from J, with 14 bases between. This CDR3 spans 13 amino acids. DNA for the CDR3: TGCGCCAGCAGCTTGACCAGGGCACAGCTCTACACCTTC. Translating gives CASSLTRAQLYTF. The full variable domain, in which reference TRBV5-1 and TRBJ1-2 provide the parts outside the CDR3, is KAGVTQTPRYLIKTRGQQVTLSCSPISGHRSVSWYQQTPGQGLQFLFEYFSETQRNKGNFPGRFSGRQFSNSRSEMNVSTLELGDSALYLCASSLTRAQLYTFGSGTRLTVV.

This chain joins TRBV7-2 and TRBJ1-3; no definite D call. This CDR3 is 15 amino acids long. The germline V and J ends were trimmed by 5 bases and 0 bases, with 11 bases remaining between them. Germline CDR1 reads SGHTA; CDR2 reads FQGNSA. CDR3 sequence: CASSLSYGSGNTIYF. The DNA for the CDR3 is TGTGCCAGCAGCCTAAGTTACGGCTCTGGAAACACCATATATTTT.

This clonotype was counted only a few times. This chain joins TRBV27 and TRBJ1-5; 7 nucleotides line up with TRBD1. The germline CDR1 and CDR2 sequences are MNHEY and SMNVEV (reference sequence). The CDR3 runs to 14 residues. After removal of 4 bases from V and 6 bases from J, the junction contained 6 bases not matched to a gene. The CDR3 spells CASSYQGGVQPQHF. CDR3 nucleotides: TGTGCCAGCAGTTACCAGGGGGGTGTTCAGCCCCAGCATTTT.

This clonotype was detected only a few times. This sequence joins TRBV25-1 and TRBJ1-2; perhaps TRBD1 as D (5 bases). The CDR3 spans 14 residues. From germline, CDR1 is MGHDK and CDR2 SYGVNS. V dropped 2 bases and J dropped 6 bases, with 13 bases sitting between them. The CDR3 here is CASSEGDEGNGYTF. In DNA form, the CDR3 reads TGTGCCAGCAGTGAAGGAGACGAGGGGAATGGCTACACCTTC.

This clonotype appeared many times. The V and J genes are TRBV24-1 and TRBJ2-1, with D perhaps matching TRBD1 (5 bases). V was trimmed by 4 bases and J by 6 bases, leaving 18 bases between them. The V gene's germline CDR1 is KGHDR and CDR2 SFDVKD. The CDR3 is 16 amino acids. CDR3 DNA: TGTGCCACCAGTGAGAGGTGGGGCTCGGGTCGCAATGAGCAGTTCTTC. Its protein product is CATSERWGSGRNEQFF.

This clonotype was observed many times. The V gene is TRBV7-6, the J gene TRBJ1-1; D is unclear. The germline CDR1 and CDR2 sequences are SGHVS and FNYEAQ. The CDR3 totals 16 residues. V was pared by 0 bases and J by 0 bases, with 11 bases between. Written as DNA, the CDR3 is TGTGCCAGCAGCTTAGCCCAGGCCAACATGAACACTGAAGCTTTCTTT. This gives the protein CASSLAQANMNTEAFF.

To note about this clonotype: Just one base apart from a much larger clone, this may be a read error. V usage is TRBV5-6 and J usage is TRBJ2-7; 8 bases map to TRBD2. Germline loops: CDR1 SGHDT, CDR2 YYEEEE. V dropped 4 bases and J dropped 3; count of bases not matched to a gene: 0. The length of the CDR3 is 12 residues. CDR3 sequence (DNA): TGTGCCAGCAGCGCGGGGGGCTACGAGCAGTACTTC. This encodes CASSAGGYEQYF.

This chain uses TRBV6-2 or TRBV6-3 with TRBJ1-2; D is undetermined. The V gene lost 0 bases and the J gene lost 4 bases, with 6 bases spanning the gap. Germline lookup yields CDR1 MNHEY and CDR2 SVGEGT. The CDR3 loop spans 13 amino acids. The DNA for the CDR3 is TGTGCCAGCAGTTACTCCGGAGCCTATGGCTACACCTTC. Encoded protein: CASSYSGAYGYTF.

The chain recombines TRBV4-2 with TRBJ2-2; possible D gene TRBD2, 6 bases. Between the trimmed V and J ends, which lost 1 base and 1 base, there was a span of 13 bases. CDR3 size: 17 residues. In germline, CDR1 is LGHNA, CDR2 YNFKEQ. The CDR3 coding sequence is TGTGCCAGCAGCCAAGCCGTTGGGGGGATGAACACCGGGGAGCTGTTTTTT. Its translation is CASSQAVGGMNTGELFF.

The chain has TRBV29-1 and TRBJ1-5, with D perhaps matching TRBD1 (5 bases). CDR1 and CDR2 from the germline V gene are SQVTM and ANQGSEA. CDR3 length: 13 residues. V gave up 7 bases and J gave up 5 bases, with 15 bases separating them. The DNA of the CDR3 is TGCAGCGCCACGGGAGACAGAGATCAGCCCCAGCATTTT. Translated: CSATGDRDQPQHF.

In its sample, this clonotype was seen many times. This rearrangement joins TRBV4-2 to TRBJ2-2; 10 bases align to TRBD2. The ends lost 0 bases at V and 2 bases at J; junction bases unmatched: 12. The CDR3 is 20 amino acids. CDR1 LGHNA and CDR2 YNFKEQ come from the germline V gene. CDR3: CASSQERIAGGLGNTGELFF. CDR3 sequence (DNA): TGTGCCAGCAGCCAAGAGAGGATAGCGGGGGGCCTAGGTAACACCGGGGAGCTGTTTTTT.

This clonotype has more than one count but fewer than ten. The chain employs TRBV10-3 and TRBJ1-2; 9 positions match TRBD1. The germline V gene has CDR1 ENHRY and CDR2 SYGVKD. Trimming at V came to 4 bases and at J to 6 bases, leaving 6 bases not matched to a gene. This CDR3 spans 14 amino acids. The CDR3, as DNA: TGTGCCATCAGTGTGGGACAGGGAGTCGATGGCTACACCTTC. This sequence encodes CAISVGQGVDGYTF.

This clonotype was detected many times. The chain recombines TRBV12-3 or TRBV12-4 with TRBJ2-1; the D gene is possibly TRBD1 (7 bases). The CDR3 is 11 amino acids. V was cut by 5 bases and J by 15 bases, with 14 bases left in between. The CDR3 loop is CASSPRDSMFF. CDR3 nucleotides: TGTGCCAGCAGTCCGCGGGACAGTATGTTCTTC.

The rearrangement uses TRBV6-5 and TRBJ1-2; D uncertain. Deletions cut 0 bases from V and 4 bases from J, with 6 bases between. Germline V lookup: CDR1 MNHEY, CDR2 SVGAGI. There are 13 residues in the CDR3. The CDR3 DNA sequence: TGTGCCAGCAGTTACTCGATCAGCTATGGCTACACCTTC. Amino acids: CASSYSISYGYTF.

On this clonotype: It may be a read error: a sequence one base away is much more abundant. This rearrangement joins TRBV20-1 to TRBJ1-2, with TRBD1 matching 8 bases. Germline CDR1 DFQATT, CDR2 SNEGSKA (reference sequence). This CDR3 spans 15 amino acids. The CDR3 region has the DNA TGCAGTACTAGAGTTACAGGACAGGGTACATTTGGCTACACCTTC. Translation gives CSTRVTGQGTFGYTF.

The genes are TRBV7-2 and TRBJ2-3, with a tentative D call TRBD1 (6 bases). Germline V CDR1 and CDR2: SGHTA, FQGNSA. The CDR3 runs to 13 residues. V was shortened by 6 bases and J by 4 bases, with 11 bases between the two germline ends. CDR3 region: CASRRGGADTQYF. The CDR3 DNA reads TGTGCCAGCAGACGAGGGGGAGCAGATACGCAGTATTTT.

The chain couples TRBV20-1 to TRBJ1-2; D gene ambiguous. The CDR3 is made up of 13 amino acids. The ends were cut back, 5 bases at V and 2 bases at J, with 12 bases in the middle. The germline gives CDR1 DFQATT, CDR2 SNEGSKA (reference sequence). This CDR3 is CSAFLVTNYGYTF. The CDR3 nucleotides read TGCAGTGCTTTCCTCGTTACGAACTATGGCTACACCTTC.

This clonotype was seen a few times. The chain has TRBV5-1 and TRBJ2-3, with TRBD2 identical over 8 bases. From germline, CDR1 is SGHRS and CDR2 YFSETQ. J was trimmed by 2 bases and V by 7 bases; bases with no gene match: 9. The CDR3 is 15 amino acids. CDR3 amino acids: CASSPGGHYTDTQYF. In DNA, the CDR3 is TGCGCCAGCTCCCCGGGGGGGCACTACACAGATACGCAGTATTTT.